The 8 T cell receptor beta chains below come from one sample, sequenced in a study of response to subunit inactivated influenza vaccine. TCRdb independently ran MiXCR on the RT-PCR reads; one entry per CDR3 protein. The sample includes hundreds of thousands of distinct CDR3 sequences, 14% of them seen just once. Sequencing used PBMCs from blood, obtained around 15 days before vaccination. These TCRs come from a man over 45 who received an inactivated influenza vaccine.

In this sample, this clonotype turned up many times. The rearrangement uses TRBV12-3 or TRBV12-4 and TRBJ1-3; D is ambiguous. This CDR3 has 14 residues. The ends were cut back, 2 bases at V and 0 bases at J, with 5 bases in the middle. Written as DNA, the CDR3 is TGTGCCAGCAGTTTAAGCGGCTCTGGAAACACCATATATTTT. This codes for CASSLSGSGNTIYF.

The CDR3 spells CASSLAPERELFF. The CDR3 DNA reads TGCGCCAGCAGCTTGGCCCCCGAAAGGGAGCTGTTTTTT. The chain has TRBV5-1 and TRBJ2-2; D unresolved. Germline V gives CDR1 SGHRS, CDR2 YFSETQ. This CDR3 is 13 amino acids long. Trimming left V 0 bases short and J 9 bases short, with 9 bases between.

This clonotype was picked up a small number of times. The chain combines TRBV7-2 with TRBJ2-3, with D perhaps TRBD2 (5 bases). Between the trimmed V and J ends, which lost 1 base and 2 bases, there was a span of 13 bases. The CDR3 extends over 16 amino acids. The germline gives CDR1 SGHTA, CDR2 FQGNSA. CDR3 coding DNA: TGTGCCAGCAGCTTAGGCGGGCAGTCAGTCACAGATACGCAGTATTTT. It is translated as CASSLGGQSVTDTQYF.

The CDR3 region has the DNA TGCGCCAGCAAAGGGACAGCGAGCAATGAGCAGTTCTTC. It encodes CASKGTASNEQFF. The chain couples TRBV5-1 to TRBJ2-1; TRBD1 matches 7 bases. The germline gives CDR1 SGHRS, CDR2 YFSETQ. The junction had 6 bases not matched to a gene; V was cut back by 6 bases and J by 6 bases. The CDR3 runs 13 residues. Variable domain in full (rest from reference TRBV5-1 and TRBJ2-1): KAGVTQTPRYLIKTRGQQVTLSCSPISGHRSVSWYQQTPGQGLQFLFEYFSETQRNKGNFPGRFSGRQFSNSRSEMNVSTLELGDSALYLCASKGTASNEQFFGPGTRLTVL.

The chain is built from TRBV5-1 and TRBJ2-5; D call uncertain. This CDR3 is built from 15 residues. CDR1 and CDR2 from the germline V gene are SGHRS and YFSETQ. V was trimmed by 2 bases and J by 2 bases, leaving 13 bases between them. CDR3 in amino acids: CASSFGTSIQETQYF. CDR3 sequence (DNA): TGCGCCAGCAGCTTCGGAACTTCTATACAAGAGACCCAGTACTTC.

This clonotype was recorded a few times. The chain combines TRBV5-6 with TRBJ2-7; 7 nucleotides align to TRBD2. The CDR3 is 14 residues long. After removal of 2 bases from V and 3 bases from J, the junction contained 5 bases not matched to a gene. The V gene's germline CDR1 is SGHDT and CDR2 YYEEEE. The CDR3 DNA is TGTGCCAGCAGCTTATCCGGGACTAACTACGAGCAGTACTTC. Translation gives CASSLSGTNYEQYF. The variable domain in full, completed from reference TRBV5-6 and TRBJ2-7, reads DAGVTQSPTHLIKTRGQQVTLRCSPKSGHDTVSWYQQALGQGPQFIFQYYEEEERQRGNFPDRFSGHQFPNYSSELNVNALLLGDSALYLCASSLSGTNYEQYFGPGTRLTVT.

This clonotype was recorded a few times. The chain employs TRBV9 and TRBJ1-2, with no clear D. CDR1 SGDLS and CDR2 YYNGEE come from the germline V gene. The CDR3 is made up of 12 amino acids. V shed 0 bases and J shed 3 bases, with 3 bases lying between them. The DNA for the CDR3 is TGTGCCAGCAGCGTAGACGACTATGGCTACACCTTC. This gives the protein CASSVDDYGYTF.

V and J are TRBV29-1 and TRBJ2-1, with 13 bases that match TRBD2. Germline-derived CDR1 and CDR2 are SQVTM and ANQGSEA. Trimming removed 6 bases from V and 5 bases from J; junction bases left unmatched: 7. The CDR3 consists of 15 residues. CDR3 nucleotides: TGCAGCGTCGATCCGGGACTAGCGGGGAACAATGAGCAGTTCTTC. Its translation is CSVDPGLAGNNEQFF.